This T cell receptor (beta chain) derives from a study of T cells after yellow fever vaccination. This clonotype appeared a few times. Its antigen is currently unknown. The study's findings and limits: The CD4 and CD8 compartments had a small share of their clonotypes in common.

TCR cDNA, made by 5'RACE template switching, carried an added universal primer site and UMIs. Each CDR3 protein is one row after TCRdb ran MiXCR on the 5' RACE reads. The sample has roughly 400,000 distinct CDR3 sequences, under 20% seen once. Specimen: PBMCs, collected before the yellow fever booster vaccination. The receptor comes from a man aged 18 to 29 who received the YFV17D yellow fever vaccine.

This CDR3 is CASSLYRTGIVYGYTF. The CDR3 DNA sequence: TGTGCCAGCAGCTTGTACAGGACAGGGATAGTCTATGGCTACACCTTC. The chain couples TRBV5-6 to TRBJ1-2, with 8 nucleotides matching TRBD1. CDR3 size: 16 residues. V gave up 1 base and J gave up 4 bases; unmatched junction bases: 9. Per germline, CDR1 SGHDT and CDR2 YYEEEE.